Presented here are 4 T cell receptor beta chains from one specimen sequenced in a study of CD8+ T cells in alopecia areata. As the sequencing template, cDNA was produced by extracting RNA and reverse transcribing it. Data came from immunoSEQ multiplex PCR; TCRdb stores just in-frame clones and leaves some out. The sample holds more than 95,000 clones, around 59% seen once. The sequencing sample was made of CD4+ T cells sorted from blood. These receptors came from a human donor in good health.

This clone was seen a handful of times. The CDR3 DNA follows: TGTGCCAGCGGCGACCCGCTCACAGATACGCAGTATTTT. Protein sequence: CASGDPLTDTQYF. The chain couples TRBV28 to TRBJ2-3; D gene unclear. Germline CDR1 and CDR2: MDHEN and SYDVKM. Trimming took 8 bases from V and 2 from J, leaving 11 bases between them. This CDR3 comprises 13 residues. The variable domain in full, completed from reference TRBV28 and TRBJ2-3, reads DVKVTQSSRYLVKRTGEKVFLECVQDMDHENMFWYRQDPGLGLRLIYFSYDVKMKEKGDIPEGYSVSREKKERFSLILESASTNQTSMYLCASGDPLTDTQYFGPGTRLTVL.

This clone was counted a single time. The rearrangement joins TRBV30 to TRBJ1-1; D unresolved. The ends were cut back, 0 bases at V and 4 bases at J, with 15 bases in the middle. This CDR3 region has 15 residues. Germline CDR1 GTSNPN, CDR2 SVGIG (reference sequence). For the CDR3, the DNA is TGTGCCTGGAGTGTACCTCTGACGAAGAGCACTGAAGCTTTCTTT. It specifies CAWSVPLTKSTEAFF.

This clone was observed a handful of times. This chain uses TRBV7-2 with TRBJ2-7, with 9 bases aligning to TRBD1. The CDR3 extends over 14 amino acids. V gave up 5 bases and J gave up 3 bases; unmatched junction bases: 5. CDR1 and CDR2 from the germline V gene are SGHTA and FQGNSA. The CDR3 loop reads CASSLGTGNYEQYF. The CDR3 coding sequence is TGTGCCAGCAGCCTTGGGACAGGGAACTACGAGCAGTACTTC.

V and J are TRBV29-1 and TRBJ2-7; 7 nucleotides agree with TRBD1. Looked up from germline, CDR1 is SQVTM and CDR2 is ANQGSEA. The CDR3 contains 13 residues. V trimming: 6 bases; J trimming: 1 base; junction bases outside the gene matches: 6. The CDR3 region is CSVGTVLSYEQYF. For the CDR3, the DNA is TGCAGCGTGGGGACAGTTCTTTCCTACGAGCAGTACTTC.